Listed below are T cell receptor beta chains from one sample, sequenced in a study of blood T cell repertoires in COVID-19. Libraries were prepared by immunoSEQ multiplex PCR; TCRdb keeps only in-frame clonotypes and omits some of them. The sample yields around 150,000 clones, around nine tenths seen once. The sample was PBMCs or T cells enriched from blood (not recorded which). These receptors originate from a woman between 45 and 65 years old who had recovered from COVID-19. The CDR3 runs from the conserved cysteine through the conserved F or W. A D gene is named only where the DNA matches it firmly. Some rows mark clone size as missing; the rest say once, few, many or name a class of expanded clone.

j_call: TRBJ2-1; d_call: .; clone_size: .; v_call: TRBV7-3; cdr3_aa: CASSATKGGLNEQFF; cdr3_nt: TGTGCCAGCAGCGCTACCAAGGGGGGGCTCAATGAGCAGTTCTTC
j_call: TRBJ2-1; d_call: TRBD2; clone_size: .; v_call: TRBV18; cdr3_aa: CASSASGGTYNEQFF; cdr3_nt: TGTGCCAGCTCGGCGAGCGGGGGGACTTACAATGAGCAGTTCTTC
j_call: TRBJ2-2; d_call: TRBD2; clone_size: .; v_call: TRBV7-2; cdr3_aa: CASSSGALAGGRNTGELFF; cdr3_nt: TGTGCCAGCAGCTCTGGGGCTCTAGCGGGGGGGCGTAACACCGGGGAGCTGTTTTTT
j_call: TRBJ2-2; d_call: .; clone_size: once; v_call: TRBV6-2/TRBV6-3; cdr3_aa: CASSLLGRTGELFF; cdr3_nt: TGTGCCAGCAGCCTACTGGGGCGCACCGGGGAGCTGTTTTTT
j_call: TRBJ2-3; d_call: .; clone_size: .; v_call: TRBV7-9; cdr3_aa: CASSLGLDSVGTDTQYF; cdr3_nt: TGTGCCAGCAGCTTAGGGTTGGACTCGGTCGGCACAGATACGCAGTATTTT
j_call: TRBJ1-2; d_call: TRBD1; clone_size: .; v_call: TRBV27; cdr3_aa: CASSWDRRGSYTF; cdr3_nt: TGTGCCAGCAGCTGGGACAGGCGAGGTAGCTACACCTTC
j_call: TRBJ2-7; d_call: .; clone_size: .; v_call: TRBV6-1; cdr3_aa: CASSEAGTNPRPYEQYF; cdr3_nt: TGTGCCAGCAGTGAAGCGGGGACAAACCCACGACCCTACGAGCAGTACTTC
j_call: TRBJ1-5; d_call: .; clone_size: .; v_call: TRBV11-3; cdr3_aa: CASSSLWGRGRNSNQPQHF; cdr3_nt: TGTGCCAGCAGCTCCCTCTGGGGGCGCGGGAGAAATAGCAATCAGCCCCAGCATTTT
j_call: TRBJ1-5; d_call: TRBD1; clone_size: .; v_call: TRBV6-6; cdr3_aa: CASSYDPRDRNQPQHF; cdr3_nt: TGTGCCAGCAGTTACGACCCCCGGGACAGGAATCAGCCCCAGCATTTT
j_call: TRBJ2-7; d_call: .; clone_size: .; v_call: TRBV6-5; cdr3_aa: CASSLIDSGGGYEQYF; cdr3_nt: TGTGCCAGCAGTTTGATCGATTCCGGGGGTGGCTACGAGCAGTACTTC
j_call: TRBJ1-1; d_call: .; clone_size: .; v_call: TRBV28; cdr3_aa: CASSFVGNTEAFF; cdr3_nt: TGTGCCAGCAGTTTTGTGGGCAACACTGAAGCTTTCTTT
j_call: TRBJ2-3; d_call: .; clone_size: .; v_call: TRBV7-9; cdr3_aa: CASSPSWAPDTQYF; cdr3_nt: TGTGCCAGCAGCCCCTCGTGGGCCCCAGATACGCAGTATTTT
j_call: TRBJ1-6; d_call: .; clone_size: .; v_call: TRBV6-5; cdr3_aa: CASSYSSGPLHF; cdr3_nt: TGTGCCAGCAGTTACTCGTCCGGGCCCCTCCACTTT
j_call: TRBJ2-5; d_call: TRBD1; clone_size: .; v_call: TRBV3-1/TRBV3-2; cdr3_aa: CASSQAGGGWETQYF; cdr3_nt: TGTGCCAGCAGCCAAGCAGGGGGCGGGTGGGAGACCCAGTACTTC
j_call: TRBJ1-2; d_call: .; clone_size: .; v_call: TRBV7-2; cdr3_aa: CASSLTSSRSYGYTF; cdr3_nt: TGTGCCAGCAGCTTAACCTCGTCCAGGTCCTATGGCTACACCTTC
j_call: TRBJ1-2; d_call: .; clone_size: .; v_call: TRBV5-7; cdr3_aa: CASSLEDFYGYTF; cdr3_nt: TGTGCCAGCAGCTTGGAGGACTTTTATGGCTACACCTTC
j_call: TRBJ2-1; d_call: .; clone_size: .; v_call: TRBV3-1/TRBV3-2; cdr3_aa: CASSHLGPVNEQFF; cdr3_nt: TGTGCCAGCAGCCACCTGGGGCCGGTCAATGAGCAGTTCTTC
j_call: TRBJ2-5; d_call: TRBD1; clone_size: .; v_call: TRBV19; cdr3_aa: CASSIADRAEETQYF; cdr3_nt: TGTGCCAGTAGTATAGCGGACAGGGCCGAAGAGACCCAGTACTTC
j_call: TRBJ1-2; d_call: TRBD1; clone_size: .; v_call: TRBV7-9; cdr3_aa: CASSSQGAGDGYTF; cdr3_nt: TGTGCCAGCAGCTCACAGGGGGCGGGGGATGGCTACACCTTC
j_call: TRBJ2-7; d_call: TRBD2; clone_size: .; v_call: TRBV27; cdr3_aa: CASSQIMGLATDEQYF; cdr3_nt: TGTGCCAGCAGTCAAATTATGGGACTAGCGACCGACGAGCAGTACTTC
j_call: TRBJ2-7; d_call: .; clone_size: few; v_call: TRBV19; cdr3_aa: CASSSRRGRSYEQYF; cdr3_nt: TGTGCCAGTAGTTCAAGGAGAGGGCGGTCCTACGAGCAGTACTTC
j_call: TRBJ2-2; d_call: TRBD1; clone_size: .; v_call: TRBV29-1; cdr3_aa: CSVSQGQAPGELFF; cdr3_nt: TGCAGCGTTTCACAGGGACAGGCCCCCGGGGAGCTGTTTTTT
j_call: TRBJ1-1; d_call: .; clone_size: .; v_call: TRBV4-2; cdr3_aa: CASSQDTRVSNTEAFF; cdr3_nt: TGTGCCAGCAGCCAAGATACGAGAGTTTCCAACACTGAAGCTTTCTTT
j_call: TRBJ1-1; d_call: TRBD1; clone_size: few; v_call: TRBV14; cdr3_aa: CASSHPGQEGTEAFF; cdr3_nt: TGTGCCAGCAGCCACCCGGGACAGGAGGGAACTGAAGCTTTCTTT
j_call: TRBJ1-4; d_call: .; clone_size: .; v_call: TRBV29-1; cdr3_aa: CSVRRDSANEKLFF; cdr3_nt: TGCAGCGTCCGCCGGGATTCGGCTAATGAAAAACTGTTTTTT
j_call: TRBJ2-1; d_call: TRBD2; clone_size: .; v_call: TRBV7-3; cdr3_aa: CASSTSSGSYNEQFF; cdr3_nt: TGTGCCAGCAGCACCTCTAGCGGCTCCTACAATGAGCAGTTCTTC
j_call: TRBJ1-5; d_call: .; clone_size: once; v_call: TRBV2; cdr3_aa: CASSFGHLNQPQHF; cdr3_nt: TGTGCCAGCAGTTTCGGACACCTCAATCAGCCCCAGCATTTT
j_call: TRBJ2-3; d_call: TRBD2; clone_size: .; v_call: TRBV5-6; cdr3_aa: CASTWGGPRADTQYF; cdr3_nt: TGTGCCAGCACCTGGGGGGGACCCCGGGCAGATACGCAGTATTTT
j_call: TRBJ2-5; d_call: TRBD2; clone_size: once; v_call: TRBV11-3; cdr3_aa: CASSLGRWRGGGETQYF; cdr3_nt: TGTGCCAGCAGCTTAGGTCGTTGGCGGGGGGGCGGAGAGACCCAGTACTTC
j_call: TRBJ1-5; d_call: .; clone_size: .; v_call: TRBV5-3; cdr3_aa: CARSFRTTNYGNQPQHF; cdr3_nt: TGTGCCAGAAGCTTCAGGACAACGAATTATGGCAATCAGCCCCAGCATTTT
j_call: TRBJ1-1; d_call: .; clone_size: .; v_call: TRBV27; cdr3_aa: CASSLRGRAFF; cdr3_nt: TGTGCCAGCAGTTTACGGGGTAGGGCTTTCTTT
j_call: TRBJ2-1; d_call: TRBD1; clone_size: .; v_call: TRBV10-3; cdr3_aa: CAISQQTGALNEQFF; cdr3_nt: TGTGCCATCAGTCAGCAGACAGGGGCCCTCAATGAGCAGTTCTTC
j_call: TRBJ2-1; d_call: TRBD2; clone_size: .; v_call: TRBV3-1/TRBV3-2; cdr3_aa: CASSQDRGGPHNEQFF; cdr3_nt: TGTGCCAGCAGCCAAGATCGCGGGGGGCCCCACAATGAGCAGTTCTTC
j_call: TRBJ1-2; d_call: TRBD1; clone_size: .; v_call: TRBV7-6; cdr3_aa: CASSSRQGLDYGYTF; cdr3_nt: TGTGCCAGCAGCTCCCGACAGGGGTTAGACTATGGCTACACCTTC
j_call: TRBJ1-1; d_call: .; clone_size: .; v_call: TRBV6-4; cdr3_aa: CASSATANTEAFF; cdr3_nt: TGTGCCAGCAGTGCTACAGCGAACACTGAAGCTTTCTTT
j_call: TRBJ1-1; d_call: TRBD1; clone_size: .; v_call: TRBV5-4; cdr3_aa: CASSHTGERIEAFF; cdr3_nt: TGTGCCAGCAGCCATACAGGGGAAAGGATTGAAGCTTTCTTT